The 5 T cell receptor beta chains given below trace back to one sample, sequenced in a study of cytomegalovirus exposure and HLA in healthy donors. The PCR had 60 Vbeta and 13 Jbeta primers. Method: immunoSEQ multiplex PCR; TCRdb's copy keeps in-frame clones and lacks some. The table lists around 130,000 clones, 8.5% to 10% of them singletons. The sample was PBMCs. Source of these receptors: a man aged 40-50 years in good health and CMV-seronegative.

Here the CDR3 reads CASSYGWTGNTGELFF. The CDR3 DNA follows: TGCGCCAGCAGCTATGGCTGGACAGGGAACACCGGGGAGCTGTTTTTT. This chain uses TRBV5-1 with TRBJ2-2, with 7 bases identical to TRBD1. The germline V gene encodes CDR1 SGHRS and CDR2 YFSETQ. The V segment lost 3 bases and the J segment 1 base; nucleotides outside the gene matches: 6. CDR3 size: 16 residues.

The chain combines TRBV19 with TRBJ1-2; TRBD1 aligns across 7 bases. This CDR3 spans 15 amino acids. J gave up 7 bases and V 7 bases, and 15 bases lay outside the gene matches. From germline, CDR1 is LNHDA and CDR2 SQIVND (reference sequence). DNA of the CDR3: TGTGCCAGTACGAAGCTCCAGGGGGAAATGGGTGGCTACACCTTC. Translated, it gives CASTKLQGEMGGYTF.

This clone was seen more than once but under ten times. The CDR3 is CATSREGGQNEQFF. The CDR3 DNA sequence: TGTGCCACCAGCAGAGAGGGGGGACAGAATGAGCAGTTCTTC. The chain employs TRBV15 and TRBJ2-1, with a weak D call TRBD1 (7 bases). Trimming pared 0 bases from V and 7 bases from J, leaving 10 bases between. Germline CDR1 LNHNV, CDR2 YYDKDF (reference sequence). This CDR3 has 14 amino acids.

A remark on this clone: An end of the junction does not agree with germline; a read error may underlie this. The chain uses TRBV28 and TRBJ1-3, with a possible D match to TRBD1 (5 bases). The CDR3 consists of 13 residues. CDR1 and CDR2 (germline): MDHEN, SYDVKM. CDR3 amino acids: CVSEDISGNTIYF. As DNA, the CDR3 is TGTGTCAGCGAGGACATCTCTGGAAACACCATATATTTT.

The V gene is TRBV9, the J gene TRBJ2-2; 9 bases line up with TRBD1. This CDR3 spans 15 amino acids. Germline assignment: CDR1 SGDLS and CDR2 YYNGEE. The V gene end was trimmed by 4 bases and the J gene end by 7 bases; junction bases not matched to a gene: 8. In nucleotides, the CDR3 is TGTGCCAGCAGCCCCGTCCCGGGACAGGGCGGGGAGCTGTTTTTT. Translation gives CASSPVPGQGGELFF. Looking up the rest from reference TRBV9 and TRBJ2-2 gives the full variable domain: DSGVTQTPKHLITATGQRVTLRCSPRSGDLSVYWYQQSLDQGLQFLIQYYNGEERAKGNILERFSAQQFPDLHSELNLSSLELGDSALYFCASSPVPGQGGELFFGEGSRLTVL.